This T cell receptor (beta chain) was retrieved from a study of cytomegalovirus exposure and HLA in healthy donors. Looking at the study overall: Of approximately 400 genotyped donors, 81% clustered with self-reported Caucasian donors.

PCR employed 60 Vbeta and 13 Jbeta primers. Some clones are missing from TCRdb's copy, which holds only in-frame ones; the method was immunoSEQ multiplex PCR. This sample's clone table lists tens of thousands of clones. A remark on this clone: Its antigen remains unknown.

Study-wide findings and caveats: What TCR beta sequences reportedly achieved was accurate prediction of HLA-A and HLA-B alleles in most subjects. As confirmed in vitro, three CMV-associated chains were specific for CMV antigens. A cluster of highly shared sequence variants was likely a sequencing artifact.

Germline values: CDR1 MGHRA, CDR2 YSYEKL. V lost 0 bases and J lost 3, with 15 bases in between. The CDR3 sequence is 17 residues long. V gene TRBV4-1 combines with J gene TRBJ2-1; maybe TRBD2 (6 bases). The TCR was taken from a female donor in good health and CMV-seropositive. Material: PBMCs. Written as DNA, the CDR3 is TGCGCCAGCAGCCAAGATGGGGACTTTGCAAACTACAATGAGCAGTTCTTC. This encodes CASSQDGDFANYNEQFF.